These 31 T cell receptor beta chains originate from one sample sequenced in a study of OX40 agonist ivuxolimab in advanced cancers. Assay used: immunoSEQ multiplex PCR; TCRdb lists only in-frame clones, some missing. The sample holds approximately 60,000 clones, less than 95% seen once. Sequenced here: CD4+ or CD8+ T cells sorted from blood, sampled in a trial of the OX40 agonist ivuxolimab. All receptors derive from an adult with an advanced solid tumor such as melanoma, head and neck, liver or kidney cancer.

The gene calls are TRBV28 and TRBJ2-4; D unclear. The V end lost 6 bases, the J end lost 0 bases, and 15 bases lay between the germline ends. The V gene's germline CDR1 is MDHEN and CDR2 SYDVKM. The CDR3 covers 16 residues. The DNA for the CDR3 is TGTGCCAGCAGCCCTCGGGCGCGGCTAGCCAAAAACATTCAGTACTTC. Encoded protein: CASSPRARLAKNIQYF. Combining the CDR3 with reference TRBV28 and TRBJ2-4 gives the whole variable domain DVKVTQSSRYLVKRTGEKVFLECVQDMDHENMFWYRQDPGLGLRLIYFSYDVKMKEKGDIPEGYSVSREKKERFSLILESASTNQTSMYLCASSPRARLAKNIQYFGAGTRLSVL.

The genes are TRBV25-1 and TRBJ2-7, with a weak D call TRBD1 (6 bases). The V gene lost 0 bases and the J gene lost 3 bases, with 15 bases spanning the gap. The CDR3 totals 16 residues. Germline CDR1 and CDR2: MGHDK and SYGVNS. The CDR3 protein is CASSEYLQGGDYEQYF. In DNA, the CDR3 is TGTGCCAGCAGTGAATATCTACAGGGTGGCGACTACGAGCAGTACTTC.

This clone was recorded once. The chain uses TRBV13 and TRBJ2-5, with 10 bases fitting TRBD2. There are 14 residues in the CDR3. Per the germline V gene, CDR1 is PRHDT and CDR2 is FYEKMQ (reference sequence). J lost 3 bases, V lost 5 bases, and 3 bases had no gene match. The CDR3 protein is CASSPTSGKETQYF. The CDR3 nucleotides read TGTGCCAGCAGCCCCACTAGCGGGAAAGAGACCCAGTACTTC.

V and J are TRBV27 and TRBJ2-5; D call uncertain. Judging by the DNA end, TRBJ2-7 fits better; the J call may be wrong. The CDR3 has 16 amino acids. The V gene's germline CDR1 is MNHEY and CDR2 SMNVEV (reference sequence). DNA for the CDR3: TGTGCCAGCAGTTTATCGCTCCAGATACGATCCTACGAGCAGTACTTC. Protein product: CASSLSLQIRSYEQYF.

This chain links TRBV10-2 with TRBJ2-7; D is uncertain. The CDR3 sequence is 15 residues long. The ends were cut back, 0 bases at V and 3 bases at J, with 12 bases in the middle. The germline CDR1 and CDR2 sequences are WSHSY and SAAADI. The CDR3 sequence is CASSESGLGNYEQYF. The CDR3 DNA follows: TGCGCCAGCAGTGAGTCGGGTTTGGGGAACTACGAGCAGTACTTC.

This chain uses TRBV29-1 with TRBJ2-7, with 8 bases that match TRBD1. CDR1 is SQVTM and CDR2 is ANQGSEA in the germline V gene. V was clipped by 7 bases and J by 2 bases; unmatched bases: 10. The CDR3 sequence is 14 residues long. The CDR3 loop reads CSATRQGLPYEQYF. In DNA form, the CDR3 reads TGCAGCGCCACACGACAGGGGCTCCCCTACGAGCAGTACTTC.

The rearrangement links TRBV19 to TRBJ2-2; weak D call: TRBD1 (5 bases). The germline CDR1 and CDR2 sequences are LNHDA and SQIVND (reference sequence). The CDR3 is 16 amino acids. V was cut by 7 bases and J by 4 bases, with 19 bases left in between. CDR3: CASTQTRKGVTGELFF. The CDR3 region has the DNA TGTGCCAGTACCCAGACCCGGAAAGGGGTCACCGGGGAGCTGTTTTTT.

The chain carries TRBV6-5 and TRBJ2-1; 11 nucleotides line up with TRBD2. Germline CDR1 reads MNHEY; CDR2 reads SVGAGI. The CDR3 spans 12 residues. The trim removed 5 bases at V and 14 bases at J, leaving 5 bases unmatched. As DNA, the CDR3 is TGTGCCAGCAGTGTTAGCGGGAGGGGGGAGTTCTTC. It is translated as CASSVSGRGEFF.

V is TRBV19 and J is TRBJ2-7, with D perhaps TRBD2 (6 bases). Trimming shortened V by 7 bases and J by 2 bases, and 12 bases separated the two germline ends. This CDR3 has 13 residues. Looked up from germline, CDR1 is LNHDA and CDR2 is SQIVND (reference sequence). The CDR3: CASMGRDPYEQYF. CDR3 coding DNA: TGTGCCAGTATGGGGCGGGATCCCTACGAGCAGTACTTC.

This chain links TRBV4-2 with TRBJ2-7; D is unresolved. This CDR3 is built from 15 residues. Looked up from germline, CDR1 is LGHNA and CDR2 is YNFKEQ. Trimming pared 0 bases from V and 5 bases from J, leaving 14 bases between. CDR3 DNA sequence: TGTGCCAGCAGCCAAGATCTGTTGACAAAAAACGAGCAGTACTTC. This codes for CASSQDLLTKNEQYF.

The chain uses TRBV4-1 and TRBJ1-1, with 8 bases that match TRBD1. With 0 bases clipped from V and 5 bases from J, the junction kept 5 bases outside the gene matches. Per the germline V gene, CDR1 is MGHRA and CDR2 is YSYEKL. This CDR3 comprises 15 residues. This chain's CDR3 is CASSQDGRGQTEAFF. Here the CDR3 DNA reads TGCGCCAGCAGCCAAGACGGCAGGGGGCAAACTGAAGCTTTCTTT.

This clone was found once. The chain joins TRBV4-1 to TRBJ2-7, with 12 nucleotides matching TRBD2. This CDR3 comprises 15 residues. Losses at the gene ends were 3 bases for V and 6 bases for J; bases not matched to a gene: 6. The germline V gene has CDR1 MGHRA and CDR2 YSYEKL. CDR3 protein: CASSQLAGGPPEQYF. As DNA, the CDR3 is TGCGCCAGCAGCCAGCTAGCGGGAGGGCCCCCCGAGCAGTACTTC.

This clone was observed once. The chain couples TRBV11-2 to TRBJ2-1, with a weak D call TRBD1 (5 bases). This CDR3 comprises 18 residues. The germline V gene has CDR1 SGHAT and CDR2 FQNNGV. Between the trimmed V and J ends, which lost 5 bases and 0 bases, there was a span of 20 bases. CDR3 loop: CASSPTSWGTDSYNEQFF. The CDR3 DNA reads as TGTGCCAGCAGCCCAACCTCGTGGGGCACGGACTCCTACAATGAGCAGTTCTTC.

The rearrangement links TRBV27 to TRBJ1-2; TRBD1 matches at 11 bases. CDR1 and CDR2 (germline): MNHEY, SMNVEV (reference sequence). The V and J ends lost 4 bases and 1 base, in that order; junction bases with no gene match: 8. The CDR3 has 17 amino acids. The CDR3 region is CASSYSGQGAVNYGYTF. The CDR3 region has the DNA TGTGCCAGCAGTTACTCCGGACAGGGGGCTGTTAACTATGGCTACACCTTC.

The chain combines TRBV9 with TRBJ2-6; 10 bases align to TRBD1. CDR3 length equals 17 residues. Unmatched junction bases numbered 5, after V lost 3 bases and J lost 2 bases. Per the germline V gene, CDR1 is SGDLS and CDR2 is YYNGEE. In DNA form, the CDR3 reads TGTGCCAGCAGCGCCGGGACAGGGGTCACTGGGGCCAACGTCCTGACTTTC. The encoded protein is CASSAGTGVTGANVLTF.

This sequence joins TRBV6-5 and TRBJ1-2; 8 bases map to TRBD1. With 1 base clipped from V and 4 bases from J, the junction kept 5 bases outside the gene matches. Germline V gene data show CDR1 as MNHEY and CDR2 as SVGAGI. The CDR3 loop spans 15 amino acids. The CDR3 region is CASSYFGQGLYGYTF. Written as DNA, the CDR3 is TGTGCCAGCAGTTACTTTGGACAGGGTCTCTATGGCTACACCTTC.

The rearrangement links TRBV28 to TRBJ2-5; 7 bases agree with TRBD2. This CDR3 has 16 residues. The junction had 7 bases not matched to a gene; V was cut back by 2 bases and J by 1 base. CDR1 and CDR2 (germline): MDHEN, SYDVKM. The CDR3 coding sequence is TGTGCCAGCAGTTTAGGGGCGGGAGTGACCCAAGAGACCCAGTACTTC. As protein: CASSLGAGVTQETQYF.

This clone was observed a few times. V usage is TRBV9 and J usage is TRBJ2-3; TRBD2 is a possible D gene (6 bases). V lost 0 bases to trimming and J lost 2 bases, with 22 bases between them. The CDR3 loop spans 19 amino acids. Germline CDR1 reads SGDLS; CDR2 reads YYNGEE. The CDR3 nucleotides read TGTGCCAGCAGCGTAGGAGACAGCGAGGTGGGAGGATACACAGATACGCAGTATTTT. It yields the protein CASSVGDSEVGGYTDTQYF.

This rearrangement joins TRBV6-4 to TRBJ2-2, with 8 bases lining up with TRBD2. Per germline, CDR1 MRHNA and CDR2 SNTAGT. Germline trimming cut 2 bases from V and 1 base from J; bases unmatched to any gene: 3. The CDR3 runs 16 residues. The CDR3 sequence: CASSDNAGGNTGELFF. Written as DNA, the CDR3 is TGTGCCAGCAGTGACAATGCGGGAGGGAACACCGGGGAGCTGTTTTTT.

The CDR3 DNA reads as TGTGCCAGCAGCACTAGCGCCATAGAGACCCAGTACTTC. Translation gives CASSTSAIETQYF. V usage is TRBV27 and J usage is TRBJ2-5, with 7 bases aligning to TRBD2. CDR3 length equals 13 residues. J was trimmed by 4 bases and V by 6 bases; bases with no gene match: 5. Germline CDR1 reads MNHEY; CDR2 reads SMNVEV (reference sequence).

The CDR3 DNA is TGCAGCGTAGCCGGGATAAGCTACGAGCAGTACTTC. It translates to CSVAGISYEQYF. The chain employs TRBV29-1 and TRBJ2-7; a possible D gene is TRBD2 (5 bases). This CDR3 comprises 12 residues. Trimming left V 6 bases short and J 3 bases short, with 12 bases between. CDR1 and CDR2 (germline): SQVTM, ANQGSEA.

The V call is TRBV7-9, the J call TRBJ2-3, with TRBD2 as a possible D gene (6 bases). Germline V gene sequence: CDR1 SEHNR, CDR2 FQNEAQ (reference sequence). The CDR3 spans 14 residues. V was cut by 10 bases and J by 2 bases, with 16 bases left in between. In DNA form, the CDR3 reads TGTGCCACCCCGGGAGTACGTGCCACAGATACGCAGTATTTT. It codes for CATPGVRATDTQYF.

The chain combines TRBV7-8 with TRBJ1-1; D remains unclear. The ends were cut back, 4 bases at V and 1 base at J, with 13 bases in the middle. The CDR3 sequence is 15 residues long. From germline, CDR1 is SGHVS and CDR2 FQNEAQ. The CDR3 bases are TGTGCCAGCAGCTCCCTTTGGGTGGGGAACACTGAAGCTTTCTTT. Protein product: CASSSLWVGNTEAFF.

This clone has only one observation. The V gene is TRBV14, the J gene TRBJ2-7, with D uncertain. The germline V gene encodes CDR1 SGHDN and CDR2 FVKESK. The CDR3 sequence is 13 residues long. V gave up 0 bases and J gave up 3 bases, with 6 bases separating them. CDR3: CASSQDFFYEQYF. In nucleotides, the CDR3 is TGTGCCAGCAGCCAAGATTTCTTCTACGAGCAGTACTTC.

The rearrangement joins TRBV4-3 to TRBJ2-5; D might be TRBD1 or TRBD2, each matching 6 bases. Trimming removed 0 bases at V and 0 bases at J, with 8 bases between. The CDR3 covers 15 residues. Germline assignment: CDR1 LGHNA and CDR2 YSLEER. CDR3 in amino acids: CASSQEEGDQETQYF. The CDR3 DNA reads TGCGCCAGCAGCCAAGAGGAGGGGGACCAAGAGACCCAGTACTTC.

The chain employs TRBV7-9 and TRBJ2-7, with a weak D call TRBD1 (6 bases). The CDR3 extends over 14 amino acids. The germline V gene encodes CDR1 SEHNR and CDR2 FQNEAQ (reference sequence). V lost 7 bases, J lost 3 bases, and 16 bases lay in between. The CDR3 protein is CASTPQDRYYEQYF. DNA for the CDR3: TGTGCCAGCACCCCACAGGACAGATACTACGAGCAGTACTTC. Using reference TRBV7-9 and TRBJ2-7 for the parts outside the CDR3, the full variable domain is DTGVSQNPRHKITKRGQNVTFRCDPISEHNRLYWYRQTLGQGPEFLTYFQNEAQLEKSRLLSDRFSAERPKGSFSTLEIQRTEQGDSAMYLCASTPQDRYYEQYFGPGTRLTVT.

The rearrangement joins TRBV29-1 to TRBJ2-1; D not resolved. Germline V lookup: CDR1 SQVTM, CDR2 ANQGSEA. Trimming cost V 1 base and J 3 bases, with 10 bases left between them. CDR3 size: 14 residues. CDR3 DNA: TGCAGCGTTGAAGGGATGGGCCGCTACAATGAGCAGTTCTTC. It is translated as CSVEGMGRYNEQFF.

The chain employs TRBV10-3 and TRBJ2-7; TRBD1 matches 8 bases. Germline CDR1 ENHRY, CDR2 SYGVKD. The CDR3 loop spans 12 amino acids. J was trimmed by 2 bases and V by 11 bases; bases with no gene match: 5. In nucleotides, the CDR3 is TGTGCCTTCGGACAGGGTCCCTACGAGCAGTACTTC. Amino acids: CAFGQGPYEQYF.

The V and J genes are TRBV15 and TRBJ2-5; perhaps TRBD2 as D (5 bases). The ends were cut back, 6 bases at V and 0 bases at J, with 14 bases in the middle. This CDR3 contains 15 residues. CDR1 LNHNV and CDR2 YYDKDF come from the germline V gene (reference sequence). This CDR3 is CATRSSGMYQETQYF. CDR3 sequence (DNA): TGTGCCACCAGATCGAGCGGAATGTACCAAGAGACCCAGTACTTC.

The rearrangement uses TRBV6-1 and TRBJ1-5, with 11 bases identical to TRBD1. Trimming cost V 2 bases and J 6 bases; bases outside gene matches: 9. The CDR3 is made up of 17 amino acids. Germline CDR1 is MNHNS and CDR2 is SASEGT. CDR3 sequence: CASSEFRGQGAGQPQHF. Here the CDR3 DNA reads TGTGCCAGCAGTGAATTTCGTGGACAGGGGGCAGGTCAGCCCCAGCATTTT.

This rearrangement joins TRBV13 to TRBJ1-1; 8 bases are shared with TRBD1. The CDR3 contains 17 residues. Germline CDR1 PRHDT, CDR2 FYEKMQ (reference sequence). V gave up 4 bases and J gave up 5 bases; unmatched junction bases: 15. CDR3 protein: CASSSNTRTGPITEAFF. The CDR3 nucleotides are TGTGCCAGCAGCTCGAATACCAGGACAGGGCCGATTACTGAAGCTTTCTTT.